The 17 T cell receptor beta chains below were found in one sample sequenced in a study of brain metastases from non-small cell lung cancer. Here immunoSEQ multiplex PCR was the method, and the copy in TCRdb shows in-frame clones only, minus some. The sample lists 2,500 to 3,000 clones, 85% to 90% occurring once. Sample: primary lung tumor tissue. These receptors were collected from a donor older than 35 with non-small cell lung cancer.

This chain joins TRBV9 and TRBJ2-2, with D uncertain. Germline loops: CDR1 SGDLS, CDR2 YYNGEE. V was pared by 0 bases and J by 10 bases, with 13 bases between. This CDR3 has 14 amino acids. The CDR3: CASSVGAGRVELFF. The CDR3 bases are TGTGCCAGCAGCGTAGGAGCAGGAAGGGTGGAGCTGTTTTTT.

This clone was seen just once. The V and J genes are TRBV6-1 and TRBJ2-1, with D perhaps TRBD1 or TRBD2 (5 bases each). The V gene lost 3 bases and the J gene lost 3 bases, with 9 bases spanning the gap. From germline, CDR1 is MNHNS and CDR2 SASEGT. There are 14 residues in the CDR3. The CDR3 DNA follows: TGTGCCAGCAGTGACGGGGACGGCTACAATGAGCAGTTCTTC. It encodes CASSDGDGYNEQFF.

The V and J genes are TRBV18 and TRBJ2-5, with 8 bases lining up with TRBD1. With V trimmed by 7 bases and J by 3 bases, 4 bases remained unmatched. Germline V lookup: CDR1 KGHSH, CDR2 LQKENI. The CDR3 has 13 residues. The chain's CDR3 is CASLPGQEETQYF. CDR3 in DNA: TGTGCCAGCTTACCGGGACAGGAAGAGACCCAGTACTTC. Supplemented by reference TRBV18 and TRBJ2-5, the full variable domain reads NAGVMQNPRHLVRRRGQEARLRCSPMKGHSHVYWYRQLPEEGLKFMVYLQKENIIDESGMPKERFSAEFPKEGPSILRIQQVVRGDSAAYFCASLPGQEETQYFGPGTRLLVL.

The chain combines TRBV7-3 with TRBJ2-4; D is possibly TRBD2 (6 bases). The germline gives CDR1 SGHTA, CDR2 FQGTGA. V shed 5 bases and J shed 6 bases, with 11 bases lying between them. This CDR3 is 13 amino acids long. For the CDR3, the DNA is TGTGCCAGCAGCCCCGAGGGAGGAAACATTCAGTACTTC. This translates into CASSPEGGNIQYF. The complete variable domain, with remaining parts taken from reference TRBV7-3 and TRBJ2-4, reads GAGVSQTPSNKVTEKGKYVELRCDPISGHTALYWYRQSLGQGPEFLIYFQGTGAADDSGLPNDRFFAVRPEGSVSTLKIQRTERGDSAVYLCASSPEGGNIQYFGAGTRLSVL.

The chain links TRBV15 to TRBJ1-2; TRBD1 agrees at 9 bases. The germline V gene has CDR1 LNHNV and CDR2 YYDKDF (reference sequence). Unmatched junction bases numbered 6, after V lost 4 bases and J lost 6 bases. CDR3 size: 14 residues. CDR3 region: CATSKGTGRDGYTF. The CDR3 DNA reads TGTGCCACCAGCAAAGGGACAGGGAGGGATGGCTACACCTTC.

The chain combines TRBV15 with TRBJ1-2; no clear D gene. Trimming took off 5 bases at V and 3 bases at J, with 16 bases between the two ends. The CDR3 contains 15 residues. From germline, CDR1 is LNHNV and CDR2 YYDKDF (reference sequence). In DNA, the CDR3 is TGTGCCACCAGCCCACGGCCAGGCGGCCACTATGGCTACACCTTC. Its translation: CATSPRPGGHYGYTF.

V gene TRBV18 combines with J gene TRBJ1-6; TRBD1 aligns across 7 bases. Germline values: CDR1 KGHSH, CDR2 LQKENI. The CDR3 loop spans 15 amino acids. Germline trimming cut 3 bases from V and 7 bases from J; bases unmatched to any gene: 6. CDR3: CASSPSQGVNSPLHF. In nucleotides, the CDR3 is TGTGCCAGCTCACCTTCTCAGGGGGTGAATTCACCCCTCCACTTT.

A word on this clone: One junction end disagrees with the germline gene, perhaps due to a read error. CDR3 sequence reads: CATHTGVHYGYTF. The CDR3 DNA sequence: TGTGCCACCCACACAGGGGTACACTATGGCTATACCTTC. The chain joins TRBV19 to TRBJ1-2; 7 bases agree with TRBD1. This CDR3 has 13 amino acids. Per the germline V gene, CDR1 is LNHDA and CDR2 is SQIVND (reference sequence). The complete variable domain, with remaining parts taken from reference TRBV19 and TRBJ1-2, reads DGGITQSPKYLFRKEGQNVTLSCEQNLNHDAMYWYRQDPGQGLRLIYYSQIVNDFQKGDIAEGYSVSREKKESFPLTVTSAQKNPTAFYLCATHTGVHYGYTFGSGTRLTVV.

V is TRBV5-4 and J is TRBJ2-7; 10 nucleotides agree with TRBD2. The J segment lost 6 bases and the V segment lost 4 bases, leaving 10 bases of the junction unmatched. Germline V gives CDR1 SGHNT, CDR2 YYREEE (reference sequence). The CDR3 has 15 amino acids. CDR3 in DNA: TGTGCCAGCAGCCGCCGGACTAGCGGCACCCTCGAGCAGTACTTC. It yields the protein CASSRRTSGTLEQYF. Combining the CDR3 with reference TRBV5-4 and TRBJ2-7 gives the whole variable domain ETGVTQSPTHLIKTRGQQVTLRCSSQSGHNTVSWYQQALGQGPQFIFQYYREEENGRGNFPPRFSGLQFPNYSSELNVNALELDDSALYLCASSRRTSGTLEQYFGPGTRLTVT.

The chain combines TRBV5-1 with TRBJ1-1; D unresolved. V lost 3 bases, J lost 4 bases, and 10 bases lay in between. CDR1 is SGHRS, CDR2 YFSETQ, per germline. The CDR3 is 13 residues long. CDR3 residues: CASSWAQGTEAFF. The CDR3 nucleotides are TGCGCCAGCAGCTGGGCCCAAGGCACTGAAGCTTTCTTT. Full variable domain (outside the CDR3, taken from reference TRBV5-1 and TRBJ1-1): KAGVTQTPRYLIKTRGQQVTLSCSPISGHRSVSWYQQTPGQGLQFLFEYFSETQRNKGNFPGRFSGRQFSNSRSEMNVSTLELGDSALYLCASSWAQGTEAFFGQGTRLTVV.

The J gene is TRBJ1-1, the V gene TRBV19; D gene uncertain. This CDR3 has 12 amino acids. Looked up from germline, CDR1 is LNHDA and CDR2 is SQIVND (reference sequence). The V end was cut by 8 bases, the J end by 10 bases, with 17 bases between. For the CDR3, the DNA is TGTGCCAGTGGGATGGGATGGGATGGAGCTTTCTTT. This encodes CASGMGWDGAFF. The full variable domain, with the rest looked up from reference TRBV19 and TRBJ1-1, is DGGITQSPKYLFRKEGQNVTLSCEQNLNHDAMYWYRQDPGQGLRLIYYSQIVNDFQKGDIAEGYSVSREKKESFPLTVTSAQKNPTAFYLCASGMGWDGAFFGQGTRLTVV.

The chain is built from TRBV5-1 and TRBJ2-1, with 16 bases that match TRBD2. V was clipped by 5 bases and J by 4 bases; unmatched bases: 6. Germline V lookup: CDR1 SGHRS, CDR2 YFSETQ. The CDR3 is 17 residues long. CDR3 protein: CASSGTSGGARYNEQFF. The DNA for the CDR3 is TGCGCCAGCAGTGGGACTAGCGGGGGGGCCCGGTACAATGAGCAGTTCTTC.

The V call is TRBV3-1 (or the pseudogene TRBV3-2), the J call TRBJ2-7; 8 bases fit TRBD2. The CDR3 has 15 residues. J gave up 4 bases and V 4 bases, and 9 bases lay outside the gene matches. CDR1 and CDR2 (germline): LGHDT, YNNKEL (reference sequence). CDR3 residues: CASSRQPGLEYEQYF. The CDR3 nucleotides are TGTGCCAGCAGCCGGCAACCGGGACTAGAGTACGAGCAGTACTTC.

This clone appeared a single time. The CDR3 nucleotides are TGTGCCAGCAGCACCACGGTTTGGCGCCCATCTGGGGATACGCAGTATTTT. It encodes CASSTTVWRPSGDTQYF. The chain couples TRBV28 to TRBJ2-3, with D hard to call. CDR1 is MDHEN, CDR2 SYDVKM, per germline. Trimming removed 6 bases from V and 6 bases from J, with 25 bases in between. The CDR3 extends over 17 amino acids.

V usage is TRBV6-1 and J usage is TRBJ2-1; TRBD2 aligns across 7 bases. The CDR3 covers 17 residues. Losses at the gene ends were 3 bases for V and 4 bases for J; bases not matched to a gene: 12. Germline values: CDR1 MNHNS, CDR2 SASEGT. The CDR3 protein is CASSEDRGVRPYNEQFF. The CDR3 DNA follows: TGTGCCAGCAGTGAGGATCGGGGGGTGAGACCTTACAATGAGCAGTTCTTC.

The chain carries TRBV19 and TRBJ2-7; D might be TRBD1 (6 bases). CDR3 length: 15 amino acids. V was clipped by 6 bases and J by 1 base, with 16 bases between them. Germline V gene sequence: CDR1 LNHDA, CDR2 SQIVND (reference sequence). Written as DNA, the CDR3 is TGTGCCAGTAGCACGCAGGGGAAGGGGTCCTACGAGCAGTACTTC. Protein: CASSTQGKGSYEQYF.

Notes on this clone: The junction does not match germline at one end; this may be a read error. The CDR3 reads CASSRVERLSTNTQYF. In DNA form, the CDR3 reads TGTGCCAGTTCCAGGGTGGAGCGGCTTAGCACAAATACGCAGTATTTT. The rearrangement joins TRBV28 to TRBJ2-3; D tentatively reads TRBD1 or TRBD2 (5 bases each). From germline, CDR1 is MDHEN and CDR2 SYDVKM. The CDR3 spans 16 residues.